These T cell receptor beta chains were read from a single sample in a study of cytomegalovirus exposure and HLA in healthy donors. The assay was immunoSEQ multiplex PCR, and TCRdb's table has in-frame clones only and misses some. The repertoire consists of 180,000 or so clones, with approximately 86% occurring once and the leading ten covering less than 3%. Material: PBMCs. These receptors were taken from a man aged 18-30 years in good health and CMV-seropositive. CDR3s include the opening cysteine and the closing phenylalanine or tryptophan. A D gene is named only where the DNA matches it firmly. Size is omitted from some rows. Given values are once, few, many or a class for expanded clones.

D gene	V gene	clone size	J gene	CDR3 protein	CDR3 DNA
-	TRBV27	once	TRBJ2-3	CASRRPGEAKADTQYF	TGTGCCAGCAGGCGTCCGGGAGAAGCGAAGGCAGATACGCAGTATTTT
-	TRBV28	-	TRBJ2-1	CASSLLSPGAVGEQFF	TGTGCCAGCAGTTTACTATCCCCGGGTGCAGTGGGTGAGCAGTTCTTC
-	TRBV7-9	-	TRBJ2-7	CASSFGGSRYEQYF	TGTGCCAGCAGCTTCGGGGGTTCTCGGTACGAGCAGTACTTC
-	TRBV14	-	TRBJ2-3	CASRMRGTDTQYF	TGTGCCAGCAGAATGAGGGGCACAGATACGCAGTATTTT
-	TRBV5-1	-	TRBJ2-7	CASSSRGPSYEQYF	TGCGCCAGCAGCTCCCGTGGCCCTTCCTACGAGCAGTACTTC
-	TRBV9	-	TRBJ1-2	CASSSPSGYTF	TGTGCCAGCAGCTCCCCGAGCGGCTACACCTTC
TRBD1	TRBV18	-	TRBJ1-4	CASSMTGTGHEKLFF	TGTGCCAGCTCAATGACCGGGACAGGTCATGAAAAACTGTTTTTT
-	TRBV19	-	TRBJ1-2	CATTAGNYGYTF	TGTGCCACTACAGCAGGCAACTATGGCTACACCTTC
-	TRBV2	-	TRBJ2-3	CASVPGHPSASTDTQYF	TGTGCCAGCGTTCCGGGACACCCAAGCGCTAGCACAGATACGCAGTATTTT
TRBD2	TRBV27	-	TRBJ2-7	CASRFGLAGDYEQYF	TGTGCCAGCAGATTTGGACTAGCGGGAGACTACGAGCAGTACTTC
TRBD2	TRBV5-1	-	TRBJ2-3	CASSLAGRLAGTIYLSTDTQYF	TGCGCCAGCAGCTTGGCCGGTAGGCTAGCGGGGACGATCTACCTGAGCACAGATACGCAGTATTTT
TRBD1	TRBV5-1	-	TRBJ1-2	CASSHDPGQGAPGYTF	TGCGCCAGCAGCCATGATCCGGGACAGGGAGCCCCCGGCTACACCTTC
-	TRBV5-4	-	TRBJ1-2	CASSLAPETDGYTF	TGTGCCAGCAGCTTGGCCCCGGAGACCGATGGCTACACCTTC
-	TRBV2	-	TRBJ1-1	CALLREVDTEAFF	TGTGCCCTCCTAAGGGAGGTGGACACTGAAGCTTTCTTT
TRBD1	TRBV6-5	few	TRBJ1-5	CASRRTGRNQPQHF	TGTGCCAGCAGACGGACAGGACGAAATCAGCCCCAGCATTTT
TRBD2	TRBV5-6	-	TRBJ2-1	CASSFLTSGSLGEQFF	TGTGCCAGCAGTTTCCTGACTAGCGGGAGTCTGGGGGAGCAGTTCTTC
-	TRBV30	-	TRBJ2-5	CAWSVKGFETQYF	TGTGCCTGGAGTGTAAAGGGGTTCGAGACCCAGTACTTC
TRBD1	TRBV10-3	-	TRBJ1-1	CAIRWTGAYDTEAFF	TGTGCCATCAGGTGGACAGGGGCTTACGACACTGAAGCTTTCTTT
-	TRBV5-1	-	TRBJ1-1	CASSQGGAPEAFF	TGCGCCAGCAGCCAAGGAGGGGCCCCCGAAGCTTTCTTT
TRBD1	TRBV7-9	-	TRBJ1-1	CASSTGTANTEAFF	TGTGCCAGCAGCACCGGGACAGCGAACACTGAAGCTTTCTTT
TRBD1	TRBV28	-	TRBJ1-1	CASRRGQGDTEAFF	TGTGCCAGCAGGAGGGGACAGGGCGACACTGAAGCTTTCTTT
-	TRBV10-3	-	TRBJ1-2	CAISESGGYGYTF	TGTGCCATCAGTGAATCGGGAGGCTATGGCTACACCTTC
-	TRBV4-3	-	TRBJ1-1	CASSQDEAMNTEAFF	TGCGCCAGCAGCCAAGATGAGGCAATGAACACTGAAGCTTTCTTT
TRBD2	TRBV4-3	-	TRBJ2-1	CASSQSPLGGSQFF	TGCGCCAGCAGCCAATCCCCTTTAGGCGGGAGTCAGTTCTTC
-	TRBV27	-	TRBJ1-5	CASSFQRGAGPQHF	TGTGCCAGCAGTTTTCAGCGAGGAGCGGGGCCCCAGCATTTT
-	TRBV18	once	TRBJ1-1	CASSPRMGARGTEAFF	TGTGCCAGCTCACCAAGGATGGGGGCCCGAGGCACTGAAGCTTTCTTT
-	TRBV11-2	-	TRBJ2-1	CASSLDPNRAKSYNEQFF	TGTGCCAGCAGCTTAGATCCGAACAGGGCAAAGTCCTACAATGAGCAGTTCTTC